What follows are 8 T cell receptor beta chains derived from one specimen sequenced in a study of molecular identifiers for immune sequencing clone quantification. Each CDR3 protein gets one entry after TCRdb re-called the PCR reads with MiXCR. Of about 40,000 distinct CDR3 sequences in the sample, approximately 18% are singletons; the top ten hold around 7%. Input material: naive CD8+ T cells from blood, with Jurkat cell RNA spiked in. Described subset: FACS-sorted CD8+CD4-CCR7+CD45RA+ naive T cells. Receptors originate from a human donor in good health. Some libraries in this study had Jurkat cell RNA spiked in.

The rearrangement links TRBV7-9 to TRBJ2-3, with D tentatively TRBD2 (6 bases). Trimming removed 8 bases from V and 5 bases from J, with 20 bases in between. The germline CDR1 and CDR2 sequences are SEHNR and FQNEAQ (reference sequence). The CDR3 totals 15 residues. CDR3 bases: TGTGCCAGCGGGGGATCAGCGGGCCAGAGAGATACGCAGTATTTT. Protein: CASGGSAGQRDTQYF.

This clonotype was seen at least ten times. The chain links TRBV28 to TRBJ2-3, with 9 positions matching TRBD1. V dropped 3 bases and J dropped 1; count of bases not matched to a gene: 14. CDR1 MDHEN and CDR2 SYDVKM come from the germline V gene. The CDR3 has 19 residues. CDR3 in amino acids: CASSFLPGQGLPGTDTQYF. The CDR3 DNA reads as TGTGCCAGCAGTTTCCTACCGGGACAGGGATTACCGGGCACAGATACGCAGTATTTT.

This clonotype has ten or more counts. The V call is TRBV20-1, the J call TRBJ2-7; TRBD1 matches at 8 bases. Germline V gives CDR1 DFQATT, CDR2 SNEGSKA (reference sequence). The junction had 7 bases not matched to a gene; V was cut back by 0 bases and J by 3 bases. This CDR3 contains 15 residues. The CDR3 sequence: CSARDSDRAFYEQYF. DNA of the CDR3: TGCAGTGCTAGAGATTCGGACAGGGCCTTCTACGAGCAGTACTTC.

This clonotype was observed at least ten times. The rearrangement uses TRBV14 and TRBJ2-3; 8 bases fit TRBD2. CDR3 length: 15 residues. Trimming removed 3 bases from V and 5 bases from J; junction bases left unmatched: 7. The germline V gene encodes CDR1 SGHDN and CDR2 FVKESK. Here the CDR3 DNA reads TGTGCCAGCAGCCAGTTCCTCAGCGGGGGAGATACGCAGTATTTT. Its translation is CASSQFLSGGDTQYF.

In this sample, this clonotype turned up many times. The rearrangement joins TRBV5-6 to TRBJ2-7; unclear D gene. The CDR3 extends over 12 amino acids. CDR1 and CDR2 from the germline V gene are SGHDT and YYEEEE. Trimming stripped 0 bases from V and 4 bases from J, with 5 bases between. The CDR3 here is CASSLADYEQYF. The CDR3 nucleotides are TGTGCCAGCAGCTTGGCAGATTACGAGCAGTACTTC.

This clonotype appeared many times. The gene calls are TRBV5-1 and TRBJ2-2; D may be TRBD2 (6 bases). The CDR3 loop spans 14 amino acids. CDR1 and CDR2 (germline): SGHRS, YFSETQ. V dropped 0 bases and J dropped 10 bases, with 13 bases sitting between them. The DNA for the CDR3 is TGCGCCAGCAGCTTGGATCGGGGAGGCCAGGAGCTGTTTTTT. This translates into CASSLDRGGQELFF.

The chain has TRBV27 and TRBJ2-7; the D gene could be TRBD1 or TRBD2 (8 bases each). Germline V gives CDR1 MNHEY, CDR2 SMNVEV (reference sequence). The CDR3 contains 14 residues. The V end was cut by 6 bases, the J end by 6 bases, with 18 bases between. Written as DNA, the CDR3 is TGTGCCAGCAGACAGGGGGGTAGCGGGACCGAGCAGTACTTC. This gives the protein CASRQGGSGTEQYF.

Turning to this clonotype: This may come from a read error, since a much larger clone is one base off. The chain joins TRBV3-1 to TRBJ2-1; 11 nucleotides line up with TRBD2. Germline V lookup: CDR1 LGHDT, CDR2 YNNKEL (reference sequence). The CDR3 totals 18 residues. The CDR3 protein is CVSSQAPTSGAFYNEQFF. The CDR3 DNA reads as TGTGTCAGCAGCCAAGCGCCGACTAGCGGGGCATTCTACAATGAGCAGTTCTTC.